This is a list of T cell receptor beta chains from one sample in a study of radiotherapy plus CTLA-4 blockade in lung cancer. Measured with immunoSEQ multiplex PCR; TCRdb has only the in-frame clones, and not every one. The sample includes 60,000 to 75,000 clones, 76% of them seen just once. Sequences were derived from peripheral blood, sampled from a patient treated with radiotherapy plus ipilimumab. All receptors come from a human donor with non-small cell lung cancer whose response to radiotherapy plus ipilimumab could not be evaluated. Some clones in this sample may be carry-over from other donors' samples. Both conserved end residues are part of each CDR3. The D gene is left open where the match is weak. Size tells how often a clone was seen (once, few, many) or the class of an expanded clone, and some rows leave it out.

j_call | d_call | v_call | clone_size | cdr3_aa | cdr3_nt
TRBJ2-7 | - | TRBV11-2 | - | CASSFGDSGEQYF | TGTGCCAGCAGCTTCGGGGACTCGGGCGAGCAGTACTTC
TRBJ1-2 | - | TRBV4-2 | - | CASSQDQGQYYGYTF | TGTGCCAGCAGCCAAGATCAGGGGCAGTACTATGGCTACACCTTC
TRBJ2-1 | TRBD2 | TRBV5-1 | once | CASSGSGTTYNEQFF | TGCGCCAGCAGCGGTAGCGGGACTACCTACAATGAGCAGTTCTTC
TRBJ2-3 | - | TRBV6-1 | - | CASSLLQGTTDTQYF | TGTGCCAGCAGTCTCCTACAGGGCACTACAGATACGCAGTATTTT
TRBJ1-6 | - | TRBV6-5 | few | CASSYSNSLNSPLHF | TGTGCCAGCAGTTACTCGAACAGCCTTAATTCACCCCTCCACTTT
TRBJ1-3 | - | TRBV30 | - | CAWVTESGNTIYF | TGTGCCTGGGTGACAGAATCTGGAAACACCATATATTTT
TRBJ2-7 | TRBD1 | TRBV5-1 | - | CASSWDRNEQYF | TGCGCCAGCAGCTGGGACAGAAACGAGCAGTACTTC
TRBJ2-7 | - | TRBV7-8 | - | CASSLVTTTYEQYF | TGTGCCAGCAGCTTAGTGACAACAACCTACGAGCAGTACTTC
TRBJ2-6 | - | TRBV18 | once | CASSPEQVTSAGGANVLTF | TGTGCCAGCTCACCCGAACAGGTCACCTCGGCGGGAGGGGCCAACGTCCTGACTTTC
TRBJ1-1 | - | TRBV2 | - | CASNTGIMNTEAFF | TGTGCCAGCAACACAGGGATCATGAACACTGAAGCTTTCTTT
TRBJ2-7 | TRBD2 | TRBV6-5 | - | CASSGARGGAYEQYF | TGTGCCAGCAGTGGGGCCCGCGGGGGTGCCTACGAGCAGTACTTC
TRBJ2-1 | TRBD2 | TRBV30 | - | CAWSWTSGGTGEQFF | TGTGCCTGGAGTTGGACTAGCGGGGGGACTGGTGAGCAGTTCTTC
TRBJ2-7 | - | TRBV27 | - | CASSLAGAYSYEQYF | TGTGCCAGCAGTTTAGCAGGGGCCTACTCCTACGAGCAGTACTTC
TRBJ2-1 | - | TRBV6-5 | - | CASSYSGNPYNEQFF | TGTGCCAGCAGTTACAGCGGTAATCCCTACAATGAGCAGTTCTTC
TRBJ2-6 | TRBD1 | TRBV10-3 | - | CAISGPGQGSNVLTF | TGTGCCATCAGTGGCCCGGGACAGGGTTCCAACGTCCTGACTTTC
TRBJ1-2 | TRBD1 | TRBV27 | - | CASSPNRGNYGYTF | TGTGCCAGCAGTCCAAACAGGGGGAACTATGGCTACACCTTC
TRBJ2-7 | TRBD2 | TRBV10-3 | few | CATSGGNYEQYF | TGTGCCACTAGCGGGGGGAACTACGAGCAGTACTTC
TRBJ2-7 | - | TRBV7-2 | once | CASSLAAGMASYEQYF | TGTGCCAGCAGCTTAGCGGCGGGGATGGCCTCCTACGAGCAGTACTTC
TRBJ2-1 | - | TRBV19 | - | CASRTNGRYNEQFF | TGTGCCAGTAGGACCAACGGCAGGTACAATGAGCAGTTCTTC
TRBJ2-1 | - | TRBV7-9 | - | CATQSEVNEQFF | TGTGCCACCCAGTCTGAGGTCAATGAGCAGTTCTTC
TRBJ2-2 | - | TRBV5-1 | - | CATPSGQLNTGELFF | TGCGCCACCCCATCTGGACAGTTGAACACCGGGGAGCTGTTTTTT
TRBJ2-7 | TRBD1 | TRBV6-1 | - | CASTVDRGPYEQYF | TGTGCCAGCACCGTCGACAGGGGTCCCTACGAGCAGTACTTC
TRBJ2-5 | TRBD1 | TRBV6-5 | - | CAAQQGVTETQYF | TGTGCTGCTCAACAGGGGGTAACGGAGACCCAGTACTTC
TRBJ1-6 | - | TRBV4-3 | - | CASSQEGRQKNSPLHF | TGCGCCAGCAGCCAAGAAGGGCGACAGAAAAATTCACCCCTCCACTTT
TRBJ1-1 | - | TRBV5-4 | - | CASSFGGSLLVNTEAFF | TGTGCCAGCAGCTTCGGGGGGTCCCTCTTGGTGAACACTGAAGCTTTCTTT
TRBJ2-3 | TRBD2 | TRBV4-1 | - | CASSQDRGLALTDTQYF | TGCGCCAGCAGCCAAGATCGGGGACTAGCTCTCACAGATACGCAGTATTTT
TRBJ2-5 | - | TRBV4-1 | once | CASSQGLHQETQYF | TGCGCCAGCAGCCAAGGACTACACCAAGAGACCCAGTACTTC
TRBJ2-7 | TRBD2 | TRBV6-6 | - | CASSYRGGLSYEQYF | TGTGCCAGCAGTTATCGCGGGGGACTCTCCTACGAGCAGTACTTC
TRBJ2-5 | TRBD1 | TRBV28 | - | CASSDREETQYF | TGTGCCAGCAGTGACAGGGAAGAGACCCAGTACTTC
TRBJ1-2 | - | TRBV28 | - | CASSSWGRGRNYGYTF | TGTGCCAGCAGTTCATGGGGGAGGGGCAGAAACTATGGCTACACCTTC
TRBJ2-1 | TRBD2 | TRBV7-2 | once | CASSLTSGGAKQFF | TGTGCCAGCAGCTTAACTAGCGGGGGGGCCAAGCAGTTCTTC
TRBJ2-7 | - | TRBV10-1 | - | CASRPGESSYEQYF | TGCGCCAGCAGACCGGGAGAGAGCTCCTACGAGCAGTACTTC
TRBJ2-7 | - | TRBV28 | few | CASSFEEGGSEQYF | TGTGCCAGCAGTTTTGAAGAGGGTGGTTCCGAGCAGTACTTC
TRBJ1-1 | - | TRBV6-4 | - | CASSVQGGSNTEAFF | TGTGCCAGCAGTGTCCAAGGAGGCTCGAACACTGAAGCTTTCTTT
TRBJ2-2 | TRBD1 | TRBV11-2 | - | CASREGATGELFF | TGTGCCAGCAGAGAGGGGGCAACCGGGGAGCTGTTTTTT
TRBJ2-7 | - | TRBV6-6 | once | CASSPVSYEQYF | TGTGCCAGCAGTCCCGTATCCTACGAGCAGTACTTC
TRBJ1-3 | TRBD1 | TRBV2 | few | CASSTGGSGNTIYF | TGTGCCAGCAGCACAGGGGGCTCTGGAAACACCATATATTTT